These 26 T cell receptor beta chains came from one sample sequenced in a study of blood T cells in healthy people across ages. A J-beta primer mix and a sample-barcoded 5' primer were used in a second PCR of about 6 to 12 cycles. TCRdb analysed the 5' RACE reads with MiXCR anew, one entry per CDR3 protein. The table includes fewer than 900,000 distinct CDR3 sequences, more than 40% detected once. Sequencing was carried out using blood. The receptors come from a woman in her sixties or seventies in good health.

The V gene is TRBV30, the J gene TRBJ2-1, with 7 bases matching TRBD2. The CDR3 runs to 15 residues. J was trimmed by 5 bases and V by 0 bases; bases with no gene match: 7. The germline gives CDR1 GTSNPN, CDR2 SVGIG (reference sequence). In nucleotides, the CDR3 is TGTGCCTGGAGTGTATCCAGCGGGGCTGACAATGAGCAGTTCTTC. Its translation is CAWSVSSGADNEQFF.

A note on this clonotype: A much more abundant neighbour one base away suggests this may be a read error. The J gene is TRBJ2-7, the V gene TRBV20-1; possibly TRBD2 for D (6 bases). This CDR3 is 14 amino acids long. Germline-derived CDR1 and CDR2 are DFQATT and SNEGSKA (reference sequence). The DNA for the CDR3 is TGCAGTGCGAGAGCGCCTAGCGTAAGTTACGAGCAGTACTTC. Translation: CSARAPSVSYEQYF.

The chain carries TRBV7-2 and TRBJ2-5; D ambiguous. CDR1 SGHTA and CDR2 FQGNSA come from the germline V gene. The CDR3 has 13 amino acids. With 4 bases removed from V and 5 bases from J, the gap between germline ends came to 11 bases. CDR3 loop: CASSSAPRETQYF. CDR3 DNA sequence: TGTGCCAGCAGCTCCGCCCCCAGGGAGACCCAGTACTTC.

The table lists this clonotype with a few counts. The chain uses TRBV29-1 and TRBJ2-5, with 15 bases that match TRBD2. This CDR3 is built from 14 residues. Unmatched junction bases numbered 7, after V lost 3 bases and J lost 11 bases. CDR1 and CDR2 from the germline V gene are SQVTM and ANQGSEA. CDR3 amino acids: CSVDGLAGGSEQYF. The DNA for the CDR3 is TGCAGCGTTGATGGACTAGCGGGAGGGAGTGAGCAGTACTTC. Complete variable domain (other parts from reference TRBV29-1 and TRBJ2-5): SAVISQKPSRDICQRGTSLTIQCQVDSQVTMMFWYRQQPGQSLTLIATANQGSEATYESGFVIDKFPISRPNLTFSTLTVSNMSPEDSSIYLCSVDGLAGGSEQYFGPGTRLLVL.

This clonotype has just a few counts. This chain links TRBV6-5 with TRBJ2-3, with TRBD2 matching 10 bases. This CDR3 has 18 residues. Looked up from germline, CDR1 is MNHEY and CDR2 is SVGAGI. V shed 0 bases and J 6 bases; nucleotides not matched to a gene: 12. CDR3 DNA sequence: TGTGCCAGCAGTTACTCGTATAGGAGCGGGGGGGCCTCGGATACGCAGTATTTT. Translation gives CASSYSYRSGGASDTQYF.

CDR3 bases: TGCAGCGTTGGCCTAGCGGGAGGGCAGAAGACCCAGTACTTC. This translates into CSVGLAGGQKTQYF. The chain recombines TRBV29-1 with TRBJ2-5; 12 bases line up with TRBD2. The germline gives CDR1 SQVTM, CDR2 ANQGSEA. Trimming removed 4 bases from V and 6 bases from J; junction bases left unmatched: 6. The CDR3 loop spans 14 amino acids.

There are a few counts of this clonotype. The genes are TRBV4-2 and TRBJ2-3; possibly TRBD1 or TRBD2 for D (5 bases each). Per the germline V gene, CDR1 is LGHNA and CDR2 is YNFKEQ. CDR3 size: 17 residues. V lost 0 bases to trimming and J lost 1 base, with 14 bases between them. CDR3 nucleotides: TGTGCCAGCAGCCAAGACCATCTGGGGGTCGGCACAGATACGCAGTATTTT. Translated: CASSQDHLGVGTDTQYF.

About this clonotype: This may be a read error, as it is one base from a much larger clone. The chain recombines TRBV10-3 with TRBJ2-5, with D perhaps TRBD2 (7 bases). CDR3 length: 15 residues. CDR1 ENHRY and CDR2 SYGVKD come from the germline V gene. For the CDR3, the DNA is TGTACCATCTCAGGCGGGGGCGCGGCATGGGAGACCCAGTACTTC. It translates to CTISGGGAAWETQYF.

V is TRBV7-3 and J is TRBJ2-1, with 11 bases aligning to TRBD2. After removal of 5 bases from V and 7 bases from J, the junction contained 7 bases not matched to a gene. This CDR3 region has 15 residues. CDR1 is SGHTA, CDR2 FQGTGA, per germline. CDR3 nucleotide sequence: TGTGCCAGCAGCCCCCGTCCTAGCGGGGGGAATGAGCAGTTCTTC. Residues: CASSPRPSGGNEQFF.

A few counts support this clonotype. The chain carries TRBV27 and TRBJ1-2, with a tentative D call TRBD1 (5 bases). CDR3 length: 13 amino acids. Germline-derived CDR1 and CDR2 are MNHEY and SMNVEV (reference sequence). Deletions cut 7 bases from V and 2 bases from J, with 11 bases between. CDR3 coding DNA: TGTGCCAGCACCGGCGGGGCCAACTATGGCTACACCTTC. It codes for CASTGGANYGYTF.

The count of this clonotype is one. This rearrangement joins TRBV9 to TRBJ2-3; no definite D call. V lost 4 bases and J lost 5, with 11 bases in between. Germline V lookup: CDR1 SGDLS, CDR2 YYNGEE. This CDR3 spans 13 amino acids. The DNA for the CDR3 is TGTGCCAGCAGCTCCCCGAGTGGAGATACGCAGTATTTT. This encodes CASSSPSGDTQYF. Full variable domain (remainder filled in from reference TRBV9 and TRBJ2-3): DSGVTQTPKHLITATGQRVTLRCSPRSGDLSVYWYQQSLDQGLQFLIQYYNGEERAKGNILERFSAQQFPDLHSELNLSSLELGDSALYFCASSSPSGDTQYFGPGTRLTVL.

This sequence joins TRBV5-5 and TRBJ1-2, with D perhaps TRBD1 (5 bases). With 0 bases removed from V and 2 bases from J, the gap between germline ends came to 11 bases. From germline, CDR1 is SGHKS and CDR2 YYEKEE (reference sequence). This CDR3 has 15 residues. This chain's CDR3 is CASSLARGFNYGYTF. The DNA for the CDR3 is TGTGCCAGCAGCTTGGCGCGGGGGTTCAACTATGGCTACACCTTC.

In its sample, this clonotype was seen a few times. The V gene is TRBV6-5, the J gene TRBJ1-2; 11 positions agree with TRBD1. V trimming: 5 bases; J trimming: 6 bases; junction bases outside the gene matches: 5. This CDR3 is built from 14 residues. Per germline, CDR1 MNHEY and CDR2 SVGAGI. CDR3 DNA: TGTGCCAGCAGTAGGACAGGGGGCTATGATGGCTACACCTTC. As protein: CASSRTGGYDGYTF.

The sample holds a few counts of this clonotype. This rearrangement joins TRBV27 to TRBJ2-7, with 9 bases that match TRBD1. CDR3 length equals 13 residues. CDR1 and CDR2 from the germline V gene are MNHEY and SMNVEV (reference sequence). The J segment lost 6 bases and the V segment lost 6 bases, leaving 6 bases of the junction unmatched. CDR3 sequence (DNA): TGTGCCAGCAGCCCCGGGACAGGGCTCGAGCAGTACTTC. This translates into CASSPGTGLEQYF.

There are a few counts of this clonotype. The chain carries TRBV18 and TRBJ2-7, with TRBD1 matching over 9 bases. Germline CDR1 is KGHSH and CDR2 is LQKENI. V gave up 6 bases and J gave up 5 bases; unmatched junction bases: 11. This CDR3 comprises 15 residues. This CDR3 is CASSLPGQGPHEQYF. CDR3 DNA sequence: TGTGCCAGCTCGCTCCCGGGACAGGGTCCCCACGAGCAGTACTTC.

The chain uses TRBV6-2 or TRBV6-3 and TRBJ2-2; the match to TRBD2 covers 7 bases. This CDR3 comprises 13 residues. CDR1 MNHEY and CDR2 SVGEGT come from the germline V gene. The V gene end was trimmed by 4 bases and the J gene end by 4 bases; junction bases not matched to a gene: 0. Written as DNA, the CDR3 is TGTGCCAGCAGTTGGGGGGGCACCGGGGAGCTGTTTTTT. Translation: CASSWGGTGELFF.

V and J are TRBV11-2 and TRBJ1-6; the match to TRBD1 covers 9 bases. Germline V gene data show CDR1 as SGHAT and CDR2 as FQNNGV. J lost 6 bases, V lost 5 bases, and 11 bases had no gene match. The CDR3 is 17 residues long. Here the CDR3 DNA reads TGTGCCAGCAGCCCCAGACGGACAGGGGTTTCTAATTCACCCCTCCACTTT. Translated: CASSPRRTGVSNSPLHF.

The table lists this clonotype with a few counts. The rearrangement joins TRBV12-3 or TRBV12-4 to TRBJ2-2; D perhaps matches TRBD1 (5 bases). V lost 3 bases, J lost 6 bases, and 14 bases lay in between. The CDR3 spans 15 residues. CDR3 nucleotide sequence: TGTGCCAGCAGTTTGTGGGTTCCCAGGGCCGGGGAGCTGTTTTTT. Translated: CASSLWVPRAGELFF.

The chain recombines TRBV5-4 with TRBJ2-7, with D tentatively TRBD2 (5 bases). CDR3 size: 14 residues. The germline CDR1 and CDR2 sequences are SGHNT and YYREEE (reference sequence). V was shortened by 4 bases and J by 5 bases, with 16 bases between the two germline ends. The CDR3: CASSTKEELNEQYF. DNA of the CDR3: TGTGCCAGCAGCACGAAGGAGGAACTGAACGAGCAGTACTTC.

The chain joins TRBV15 to TRBJ1-5; TRBD1 matches 7 bases. Germline values: CDR1 LNHNV, CDR2 YYDKDF (reference sequence). Trimming removed 6 bases from V and 0 bases from J; junction bases left unmatched: 5. The CDR3 has 15 amino acids. CDR3 in amino acids: CATRTTGNSNQPQHF. For the CDR3, the DNA is TGTGCCACCAGAACGACAGGGAATAGCAATCAGCCCCAGCATTTT.

A few counts support this clonotype. The chain combines TRBV20-1 with TRBJ2-1, with D possibly matching TRBD1 (5 bases). The CDR3 is 13 residues long. The germline gives CDR1 DFQATT, CDR2 SNEGSKA (reference sequence). Trimming stripped 5 bases from V and 8 bases from J, with 16 bases between. The CDR3 reads CSAPQRRVYEQFF. The CDR3 DNA reads as TGCAGTGCTCCTCAACGCAGGGTCTATGAGCAGTTCTTC.

This clonotype showed up just once. A much larger clonotype is one base distant, so this may be a read error. V usage is TRBV29-1 and J usage is TRBJ2-5; D perhaps matches TRBD2 (5 bases). The CDR3 extends over 12 amino acids. Looked up from germline, CDR1 is SQVTM and CDR2 is ANQGSEA. In DNA, the CDR3 is TGCAGCGTTGCAGCGGCTGAAGAGGCCCAGTACTTC. It translates to CSVAAAEEAQYF. The full variable domain, rest sourced from reference TRBV29-1 and TRBJ2-5, is SAVISQKPSRDICQRGTSLTIQCQVDSQVTMMFWYRQQPGQSLTLIATANQGSEATYESGFVIDKFPISRPNLTFSTLTVSNMSPEDSSIYLCSVAAAEEAQYFGPGTRLLVL.

The chain combines TRBV20-1 with TRBJ2-4, with unresolved D. This CDR3 is 11 amino acids long. Germline V gene data show CDR1 as DFQATT and CDR2 as SNEGSKA (reference sequence). V gave up 6 bases and J gave up 7 bases, with 10 bases separating them. The CDR3 is CSARVGNIQYF. The CDR3 nucleotides read TGCAGTGCAAGGGTCGGGAACATTCAGTACTTC.

A remark on this clonotype: This could be a read error, since a much larger clone is one nucleotide away. V is TRBV12-3 or TRBV12-4 and J is TRBJ2-1; TRBD2 agrees at 11 bases. The CDR3 extends over 15 amino acids. This chain's CDR3 is CTSTLSGGAWNEQFF. CDR3 sequence (DNA): TGTACCAGCACCCTTAGCGGGGGGGCGTGGAATGAGCAGTTCTTC.

The rearrangement joins TRBV6-5 to TRBJ2-4; tentatively, D is TRBD1 (6 bases). CDR1 and CDR2 from the germline V gene are MNHEY and SVGAGI. With 4 bases removed from V and 13 bases from J, the gap between germline ends came to 26 bases. CDR3 length equals 16 residues. As DNA, the CDR3 is TGTGCCAGCAGTTGCCGATTATTACAGGGTCGCGGAGAGCAGTACTTC. Translated: CASSCRLLQGRGEQYF.

This clonotype was counted between two and nine times. This chain joins TRBV9 and TRBJ2-7; 14 bases match TRBD2. CDR3 size: 19 residues. Germline CDR1 is SGDLS and CDR2 is YYNGEE. The J segment lost 3 bases and the V segment lost 0 bases, leaving 11 bases of the junction unmatched. For the CDR3, the DNA is TGTGCCAGCAGCGTAGGTGAAGGAGGACTAGCGGGAGGATACTACGAGCAGTACTTC. Translation: CASSVGEGGLAGGYYEQYF.